Following are 12 T cell receptor beta chains from one sample sequenced in a study of shared clonotypes between healthy human individuals. Method: immunoSEQ multiplex PCR; TCRdb's copy keeps in-frame clones and lacks some. The sample holds a few million clones; approximately 94% are singletons and the top ten take around 0.15%. The sample comprised naive CD4+ T cells sorted from blood. As to subset: CD45RA+ positively selected. These receptors were obtained from a man younger than 35 in good health.

This chain connects TRBV5-1 to TRBJ2-7; the match to TRBD1 covers 7 bases. J lost 3 bases, V lost 1 base, and 10 bases had no gene match. CDR1 and CDR2 from the germline V gene are SGHRS and YFSETQ. The CDR3 is made up of 16 amino acids. The DNA of the CDR3 is TGCGCCAGCAGCTTGTCGCCAGGACAGGTGGTCTACGAGCAGTACTTC. Translated, it gives CASSLSPGQVVYEQYF. Filled out from reference TRBV5-1 and TRBJ2-7, the complete variable domain reads KAGVTQTPRYLIKTRGQQVTLSCSPISGHRSVSWYQQTPGQGLQFLFEYFSETQRNKGNFPGRFSGRQFSNSRSEMNVSTLELGDSALYLCASSLSPGQVVYEQYFGPGTRLTVT.

A note on this clone: A junction end diverges from the germline sequence, so it may reflect a read error. J is TRBJ2-2 and V is TRBV19; D perhaps matches TRBD1 (5 bases). CDR1 is LNHDA and CDR2 is SQIVND in the germline V gene (reference sequence). The CDR3 length is 15 residues. The CDR3 nucleotides are TGTGCCAGTAGTATAGGCAGGGTGAACGCCGGGGAGCTGTTTTTT. Its translation: CASSIGRVNAGELFF.

The J gene is TRBJ2-5, the V gene TRBV5-4, with 7 bases fitting TRBD2. With V trimmed by 4 bases and J by 5 bases, 14 bases remained unmatched. This CDR3 has 16 amino acids. Germline loops: CDR1 SGHNT, CDR2 YYREEE (reference sequence). CDR3 sequence (DNA): TGTGCCAGCAGCCCAGGGACTACCCGGGAGTGGGAGACCCAGTACTTC. Translating gives CASSPGTTREWETQYF. The full variable domain, its missing parts supplied by reference TRBV5-4 and TRBJ2-5, is ETGVTQSPTHLIKTRGQQVTLRCSSQSGHNTVSWYQQALGQGPQFIFQYYREEENGRGNFPPRFSGLQFPNYSSELNVNALELDDSALYLCASSPGTTREWETQYFGPGTRLLVL.

This chain joins TRBV6-5 and TRBJ2-7, with D perhaps matching TRBD2 (5 bases). The germline V gene encodes CDR1 MNHEY and CDR2 SVGAGI. V was pared by 8 bases and J by 6 bases, with 11 bases between. The CDR3 runs 11 residues. The CDR3 spells CASSRGREQYF. CDR3 bases: TGTGCCAGCTCCAGAGGGCGCGAGCAGTACTTC.

The gene calls are TRBV4-3 and TRBJ2-7, with 7 bases matching TRBD2. The CDR3 covers 15 residues. Germline V CDR1 and CDR2: LGHNA, YSLEER. Germline trimming cut 0 bases from V and 3 bases from J; bases unmatched to any gene: 5. CDR3 bases: TGCGCCAGCAGCCAAGAGGGGGGAGGGATCTACGAGCAGTACTTC. Residues: CASSQEGGGIYEQYF.

V usage is TRBV5-5 and J usage is TRBJ2-1, with 7 bases that match TRBD1. The CDR3 has 15 amino acids. The junction had 10 bases not matched to a gene; V was cut back by 4 bases and J by 6 bases. The germline gives CDR1 SGHKS, CDR2 YYEKEE (reference sequence). CDR3 nucleotide sequence: TGTGCCAGCAGCGCCGGGACAGAAATAGCCAATGAGCAGTTCTTC. Amino acid sequence: CASSAGTEIANEQFF.

This chain links TRBV7-2 with TRBJ2-7; 9 positions match TRBD1. Germline V gene lookup returns CDR1 SGHTA and CDR2 FQGNSA. This CDR3 comprises 14 residues. V lost 4 bases, J lost 3 bases, and 4 bases stayed unmatched. The CDR3 sequence is CASSYGQGIYEQYF. Here the CDR3 DNA reads TGTGCCAGCAGCTACGGACAGGGGATCTACGAGCAGTACTTC. The entire variable domain, with the rest obtained from reference TRBV7-2 and TRBJ2-7, is as follows: GAGVSQSPSNKVTEKGKDVELRCDPISGHTALYWYRQSLGQGLEFLIYFQGNSAPDKSGLPSDRFSAERTGGSVSTLTIQRTQQEDSAVYLCASSYGQGIYEQYFGPGTRLTVT.

On this clone: The sample holds other DNA sequences that translate to the same CDR3. The chain joins TRBV5-1 to TRBJ1-6; tentatively, D is TRBD1 (6 bases). V gave up 0 bases and J gave up 8 bases, with 12 bases separating them. CDR3 length equals 15 residues. CDR1 is SGHRS and CDR2 is YFSETQ in the germline V gene. The CDR3 DNA sequence: TGCGCCAGCAGCTTGGCTGCAGGGGTGGATTCACCCCTCCACTTT. Encoded protein: CASSLAAGVDSPLHF.

The V and J genes are TRBV18 and TRBJ2-1; D not certain. The CDR3 is 16 residues long. Germline V gene lookup returns CDR1 KGHSH and CDR2 LQKENI. Trimming cost V 6 bases and J 0 bases, with 15 bases left between them. The CDR3 DNA follows: TGTGCCAGCTCCCAGACCTCAGCTATCTCCTACAATGAGCAGTTCTTC. It is translated as CASSQTSAISYNEQFF.

The J gene is TRBJ1-4, the V gene TRBV30, with 9 positions matching TRBD1. The CDR3 contains 15 residues. Germline V gives CDR1 GTSNPN, CDR2 SVGIG (reference sequence). Germline trimming cut 0 bases from V and 4 bases from J; bases unmatched to any gene: 3. DNA of the CDR3: TGTGCCTGGAGTGTATGGGACAGGGATAATGAAAAACTGTTTTTT. Encoded protein: CAWSVWDRDNEKLFF.

The rearrangement joins TRBV27 to TRBJ1-1; D is undetermined. Germline values: CDR1 MNHEY, CDR2 SMNVEV (reference sequence). The CDR3 runs 15 residues. Trimming took off 2 bases at V and 1 base at J, with 11 bases between the two ends. CDR3 coding DNA: TGTGCCAGCAGTTTAGATAGTGAGAGGAACACTGAAGCTTTCTTT. Protein product: CASSLDSERNTEAFF.

Regarding this clone: Its ends do not fully match the called genes, so a read error is possible. This rearrangement joins TRBV11-3 to TRBJ2-5, with TRBD2 matching over 10 bases. Germline CDR1 and CDR2: SGHNT and YENEEA. CDR3 size: 16 residues. The CDR3 region is CARSFHASGGQETQYF. CDR3 nucleotide sequence: TGTGCCAGAAGCTTTCACGCTAGCGGGGGACAAGAGACCCAGTACTTC.